This T cell receptor beta chain emerged from a study of blood T cell repertoires in COVID-19. Original handling: For nucleated cells, counts were estimated from reference gene primer amplification. The table came from immunoSEQ multiplex PCR; TCRdb's copy has only in-frame clones and leaves some out. V and J calls plus clone size are reproduced from that table; the DNA served to infer D and trimming. The sample lists 20,000 or so clones, approximately 89% occurring once. Germline V gene data show CDR1 as KGHDR and CDR2 as SFDVKD. CDR3 length equals 13 residues. The ends were cut back, 6 bases at V and 4 bases at J, with 9 bases in the middle.

The material sequenced was peripheral blood. The TCR originated in a human donor in a cohort sampled during active COVID-19. The chain links TRBV24-1 to TRBJ1-5; D perhaps matches TRBD1 (5 bases). CDR3 sequence: CATSSGTNQPQHF. Written as DNA, the CDR3 is TGTGCCACCAGTTCAGGGACTAATCAGCCCCAGCATTTT.